The clone carrying this TCR beta chain occurred a few times. Produced via immunoSEQ multiplex PCR; TCRdb's table is partial and in-frame only. The sample has 150,000 or so clones; 91% are singletons. The CDR3 is made up of 14 amino acids. Germline loops: CDR1 SGHDN, CDR2 FVKESK. V dropped 5 bases and J dropped 8; count of bases not matched to a gene: 10. This specimen comes from a study of T cell responses to AZD1222 COVID-19 vaccine. Sequences were derived from peripheral blood, sampled 28 days after the second AZD1222 dose. This chain links TRBV14 with TRBJ1-2; 8 nucleotides line up with TRBD1. This sequence was found in an adult who received the AZD1222 COVID-19 vaccine. CDR3 bases: TGTGCCAGCAGCGAGGGACAGGATCGGCGGGGCTACACCTTC. Translated, it gives CASSEGQDRRGYTF.